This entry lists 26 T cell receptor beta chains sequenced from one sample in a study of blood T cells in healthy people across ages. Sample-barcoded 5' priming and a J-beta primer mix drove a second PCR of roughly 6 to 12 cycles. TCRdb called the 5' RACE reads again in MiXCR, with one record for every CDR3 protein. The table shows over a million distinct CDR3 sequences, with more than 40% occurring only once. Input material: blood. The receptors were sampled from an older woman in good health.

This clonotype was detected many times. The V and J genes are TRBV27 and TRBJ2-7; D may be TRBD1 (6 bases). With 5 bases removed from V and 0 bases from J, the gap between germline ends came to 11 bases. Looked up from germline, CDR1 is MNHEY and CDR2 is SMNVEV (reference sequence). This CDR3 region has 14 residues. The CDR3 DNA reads TGTGCCAGCAGTCCCGGGACACCCTCCTACGAGCAGTACTTC. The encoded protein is CASSPGTPSYEQYF.

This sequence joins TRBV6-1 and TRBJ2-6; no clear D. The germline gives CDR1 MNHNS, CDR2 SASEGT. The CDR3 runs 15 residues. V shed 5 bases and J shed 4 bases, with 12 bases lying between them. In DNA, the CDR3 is TGTGCCAGCAGTCCCGACGCCTCAGGGGCCAACGTCCTGACTTTC. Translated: CASSPDASGANVLTF.

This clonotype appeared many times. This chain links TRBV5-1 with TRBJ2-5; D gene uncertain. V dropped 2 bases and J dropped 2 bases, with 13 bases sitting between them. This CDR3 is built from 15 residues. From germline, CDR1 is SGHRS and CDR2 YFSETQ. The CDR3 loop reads CASSLEGSNQETQYF. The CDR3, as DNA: TGCGCCAGCAGCTTAGAAGGCAGCAATCAAGAGACCCAGTACTTC.

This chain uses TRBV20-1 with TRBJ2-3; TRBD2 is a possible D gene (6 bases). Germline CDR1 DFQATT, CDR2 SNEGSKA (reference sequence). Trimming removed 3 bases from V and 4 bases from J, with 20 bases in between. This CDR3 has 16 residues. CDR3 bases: TGCAGTGCTAGTAGCGGACCAGGGATTTGGGCAGATACGCAGTATTTT. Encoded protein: CSASSGPGIWADTQYF.

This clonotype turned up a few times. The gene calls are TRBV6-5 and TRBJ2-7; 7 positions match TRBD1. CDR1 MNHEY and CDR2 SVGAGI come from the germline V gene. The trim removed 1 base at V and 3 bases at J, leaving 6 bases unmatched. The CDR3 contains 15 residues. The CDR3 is CASSYLGQPGYEQYF. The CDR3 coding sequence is TGTGCCAGCAGTTACTTGGGACAGCCAGGCTACGAGCAGTACTTC.

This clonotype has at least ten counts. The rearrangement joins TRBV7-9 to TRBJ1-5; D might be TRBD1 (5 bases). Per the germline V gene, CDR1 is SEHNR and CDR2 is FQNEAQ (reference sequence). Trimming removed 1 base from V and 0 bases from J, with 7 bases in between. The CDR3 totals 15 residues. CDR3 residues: CASSLEGYSNQPQHF. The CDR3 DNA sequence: TGTGCCAGCAGCTTAGAGGGGTATAGCAATCAGCCCCAGCATTTT.

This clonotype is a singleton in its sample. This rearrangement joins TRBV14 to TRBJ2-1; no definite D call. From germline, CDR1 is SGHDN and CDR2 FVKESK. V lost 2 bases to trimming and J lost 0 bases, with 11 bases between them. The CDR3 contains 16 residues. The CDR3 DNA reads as TGTGCCAGCAGCCAATATGGCGGAAGCTCCTACAATGAGCAGTTCTTC. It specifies CASSQYGGSSYNEQFF.

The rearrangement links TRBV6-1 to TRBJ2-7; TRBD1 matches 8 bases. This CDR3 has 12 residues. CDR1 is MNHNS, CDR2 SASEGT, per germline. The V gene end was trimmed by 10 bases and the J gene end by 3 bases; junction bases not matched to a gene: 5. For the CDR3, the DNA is TGTGCCATCAGGACAGGGATCTACGAGCAGTACTTC. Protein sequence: CAIRTGIYEQYF.

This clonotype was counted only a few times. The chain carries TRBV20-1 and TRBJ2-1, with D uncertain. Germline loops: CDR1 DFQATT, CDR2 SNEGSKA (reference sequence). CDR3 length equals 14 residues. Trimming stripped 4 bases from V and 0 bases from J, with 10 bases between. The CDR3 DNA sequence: TGCAGTGCTACGATCGAGGTCTCCTACAATGAGCAGTTCTTC. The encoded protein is CSATIEVSYNEQFF.

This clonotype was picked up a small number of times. CDR3 residues: CASSSGTANSYEQYF. The CDR3 nucleotides read TGTGCCAGCAGTTCGGGGACAGCAAACTCCTACGAGCAGTACTTC. The rearrangement joins TRBV6-5 to TRBJ2-7, with 7 bases matching TRBD1. From germline, CDR1 is MNHEY and CDR2 SVGAGI. This CDR3 spans 15 amino acids. Trimming removed 4 bases from V and 0 bases from J; junction bases left unmatched: 6.

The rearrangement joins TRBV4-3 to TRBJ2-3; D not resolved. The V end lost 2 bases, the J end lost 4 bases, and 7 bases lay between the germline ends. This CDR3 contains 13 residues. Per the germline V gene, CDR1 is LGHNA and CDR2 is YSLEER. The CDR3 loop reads CASSQQASDTQYF. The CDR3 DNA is TGCGCCAGCAGCCAACAAGCATCAGATACGCAGTATTTT.

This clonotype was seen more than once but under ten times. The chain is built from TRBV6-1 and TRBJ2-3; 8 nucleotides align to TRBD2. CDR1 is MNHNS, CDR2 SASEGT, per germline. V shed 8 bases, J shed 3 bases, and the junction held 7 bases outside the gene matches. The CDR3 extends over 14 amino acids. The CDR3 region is CASESGSTTDTQYF. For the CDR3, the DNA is TGTGCCAGCGAGAGCGGGAGTACGACAGATACGCAGTATTTT.

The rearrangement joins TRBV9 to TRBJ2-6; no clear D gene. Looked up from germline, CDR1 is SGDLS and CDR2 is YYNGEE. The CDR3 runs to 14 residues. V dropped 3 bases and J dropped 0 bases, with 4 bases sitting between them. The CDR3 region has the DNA TGTGCCAGCAGCGCCAACTCTGGGGCCAACGTCCTGACTTTC. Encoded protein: CASSANSGANVLTF.

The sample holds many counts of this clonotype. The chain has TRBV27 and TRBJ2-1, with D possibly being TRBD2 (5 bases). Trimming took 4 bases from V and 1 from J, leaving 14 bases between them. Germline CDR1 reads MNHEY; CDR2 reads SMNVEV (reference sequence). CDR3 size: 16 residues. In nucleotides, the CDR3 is TGTGCCAGCAGTTCCTGGCGGCCGGGGTCCTACAATGAGCAGTTCTTC. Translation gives CASSSWRPGSYNEQFF.

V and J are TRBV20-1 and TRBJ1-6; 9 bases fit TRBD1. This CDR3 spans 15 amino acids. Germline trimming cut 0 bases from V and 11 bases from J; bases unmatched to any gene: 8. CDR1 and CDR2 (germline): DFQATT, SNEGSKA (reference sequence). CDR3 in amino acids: CSARDKGTGNAPLHF. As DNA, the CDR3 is TGCAGTGCTAGAGATAAGGGGACAGGGAATGCACCCCTCCACTTT.

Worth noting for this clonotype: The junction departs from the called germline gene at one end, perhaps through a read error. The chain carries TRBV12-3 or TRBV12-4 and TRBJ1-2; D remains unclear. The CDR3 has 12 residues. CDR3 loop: CVSSLAEYGYTF. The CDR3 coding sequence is TGTGTCAGCAGTTTGGCAGAGTATGGCTACACCTTC.

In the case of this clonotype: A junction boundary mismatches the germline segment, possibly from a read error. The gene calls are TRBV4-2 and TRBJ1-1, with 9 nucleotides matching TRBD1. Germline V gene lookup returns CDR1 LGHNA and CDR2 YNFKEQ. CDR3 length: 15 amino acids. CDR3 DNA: TGTGCCAGCAGCCGTGACAGGGGGTTAGGCACTGAAACTTTCTTT. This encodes CASSRDRGLGTETFF.

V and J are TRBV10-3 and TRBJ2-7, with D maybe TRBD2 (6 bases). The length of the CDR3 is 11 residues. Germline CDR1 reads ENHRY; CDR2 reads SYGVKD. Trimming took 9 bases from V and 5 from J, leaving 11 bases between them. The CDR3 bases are TGTGCCATAAGACGGGGGAACGAGCAGTACTTC. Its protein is CAIRRGNEQYF.

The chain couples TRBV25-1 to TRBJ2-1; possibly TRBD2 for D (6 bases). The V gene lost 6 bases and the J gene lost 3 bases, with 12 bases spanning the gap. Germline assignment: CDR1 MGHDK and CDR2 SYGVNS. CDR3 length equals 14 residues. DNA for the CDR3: TGTGCCAGCAGGTGGGGGGAGTTCTACAATGAGCAGTTCTTC. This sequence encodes CASRWGEFYNEQFF.

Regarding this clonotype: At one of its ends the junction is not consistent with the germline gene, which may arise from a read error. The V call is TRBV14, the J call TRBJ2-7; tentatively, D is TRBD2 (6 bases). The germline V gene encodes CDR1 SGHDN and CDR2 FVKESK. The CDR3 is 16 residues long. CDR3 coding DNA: TGTGTCAGCAGCCAAGACGGGACTCCCCACTACTACGAGCAGTACTTC. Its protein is CVSSQDGTPHYYEQYF.

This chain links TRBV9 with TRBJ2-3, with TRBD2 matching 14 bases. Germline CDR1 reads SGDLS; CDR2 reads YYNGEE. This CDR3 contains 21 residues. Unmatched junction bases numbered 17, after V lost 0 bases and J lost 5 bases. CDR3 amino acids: CASSVGPGTSGRVGAGDTQYF. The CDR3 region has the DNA TGTGCCAGCAGCGTAGGCCCAGGGACTAGCGGGAGAGTGGGGGCTGGAGATACGCAGTATTTT.

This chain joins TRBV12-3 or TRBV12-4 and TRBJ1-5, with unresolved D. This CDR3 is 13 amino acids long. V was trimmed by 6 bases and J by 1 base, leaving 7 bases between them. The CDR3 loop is CASRLSSNQPQHF. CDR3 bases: TGTGCCAGCAGGCTGAGCAGCAATCAGCCCCAGCATTTT.

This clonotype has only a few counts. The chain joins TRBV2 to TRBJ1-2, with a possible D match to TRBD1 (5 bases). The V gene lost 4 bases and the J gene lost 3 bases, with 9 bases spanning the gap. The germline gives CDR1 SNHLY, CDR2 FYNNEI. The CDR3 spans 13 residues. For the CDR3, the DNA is TGTGCCAGCAGTGTTCAGGGAGACTATGGCTACACCTTC. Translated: CASSVQGDYGYTF.

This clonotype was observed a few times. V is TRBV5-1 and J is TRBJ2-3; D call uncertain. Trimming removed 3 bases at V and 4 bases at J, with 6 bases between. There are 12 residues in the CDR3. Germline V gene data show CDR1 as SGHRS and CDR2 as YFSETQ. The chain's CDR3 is CASSYESDTQYF. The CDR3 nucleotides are TGCGCCAGCAGCTATGAGTCAGATACGCAGTATTTT.

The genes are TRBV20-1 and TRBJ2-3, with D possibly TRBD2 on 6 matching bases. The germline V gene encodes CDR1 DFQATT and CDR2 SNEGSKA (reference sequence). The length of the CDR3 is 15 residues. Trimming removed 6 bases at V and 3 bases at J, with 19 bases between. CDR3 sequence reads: CSALWSGRMTDTQYF. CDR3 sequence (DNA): TGCAGTGCCCTCTGGAGTGGGAGGATGACAGATACGCAGTATTTT.

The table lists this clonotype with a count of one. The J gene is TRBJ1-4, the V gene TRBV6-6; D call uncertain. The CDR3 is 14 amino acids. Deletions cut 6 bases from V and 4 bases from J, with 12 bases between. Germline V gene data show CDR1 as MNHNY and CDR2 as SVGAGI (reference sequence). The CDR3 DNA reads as TGTGCCAGCAGACGGGCGGGCGATAATGAAAAACTGTTTTTT. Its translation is CASRRAGDNEKLFF.